These T cell receptor beta chains were read from a single sample in a study of technical replicates of blood from a handful of donors. Assay used: immunoSEQ multiplex PCR; TCRdb lists only in-frame clones, some missing. The sample consists of under 85,000 clones, 85% to 95% of them appearing once. Sequencing was carried out using T cells isolated from PBMCs. These TCRs come from a human donor in good health. CDR3s include the opening cysteine and the closing phenylalanine or tryptophan. A D gene is named only where the DNA matches it firmly. Clone sizes are given selectively: once, few, many, or a class where the clone is expanded.

size: -; V: TRBV4-1; D: TRBD1; J: TRBJ2-4; DNA: TGCGCCAGCAGCCCCCGCTCGGTCCAGGGGGCGGACATTCAGTACTTC; CDR3: CASSPRSVQGADIQYF
size: once; V: TRBV5-4; D: -; J: TRBJ2-7; DNA: TGTGCCAGCAGTTTGGACAGCAGCTCCTACGAGCAGTACTTC; CDR3: CASSLDSSSYEQYF
size: -; V: TRBV28; D: -; J: TRBJ2-1; DNA: TGTGCCAGCAGTCCCTCGGGGAGCGGTTCCTACAATGAGCAGTTCTTC; CDR3: CASSPSGSGSYNEQFF
size: -; V: TRBV28; D: TRBD2; J: TRBJ2-7; DNA: TGTGCCAGCAGTTTCCCGGGACTAGCGGGAGGGTCCTACGAGCAGTACTTC; CDR3: CASSFPGLAGGSYEQYF
size: -; V: TRBV14; D: -; J: TRBJ1-1; DNA: TGTGCCAGCAGCCAAGGTCCGGACTCTTTCTTT; CDR3: CASSQGPDSFF
size: -; V: TRBV18; D: -; J: TRBJ1-1; DNA: TGTGCCAGCTCACCAGCAGGTTATGCTGACACTGAAGCTTTCTTT; CDR3: CASSPAGYADTEAFF
size: -; V: TRBV2; D: -; J: TRBJ1-6; DNA: TGTGCCAGCAATGGGGCCAAAGATTCACCCCTCCACTTT; CDR3: CASNGAKDSPLHF
size: -; V: TRBV28; D: -; J: TRBJ2-1; DNA: TGTGCCATAACCGGTCGGCGGCCACTAAATGAGCAGTTCTTC; CDR3: CAITGRRPLNEQFF
size: -; V: TRBV28; D: -; J: TRBJ2-5; DNA: TGTGCCAGCAGTTTGGGAGGTATGACAGGGTGGCAAGAGACCCAGTACTTC; CDR3: CASSLGGMTGWQETQYF
size: -; V: TRBV28; D: TRBD1; J: TRBJ1-5; DNA: TGTGCCAGCAGACCCGGACAGGGGTTTTATCAGCCCCAGCATTTT; CDR3: CASRPGQGFYQPQHF
size: -; V: TRBV7-9; D: TRBD2; J: TRBJ2-1; DNA: TGTGCCAGCGATGGACTAGCGGGATACAATGAGCAGTTCTTC; CDR3: CASDGLAGYNEQFF
size: -; V: TRBV7-9; D: -; J: TRBJ2-1; DNA: TGTGCCAGCAGCCCGCGGGACGGCGGCAATGAGCAGTTCTTC; CDR3: CASSPRDGGNEQFF
size: once; V: TRBV5-1; D: TRBD2; J: TRBJ2-1; DNA: TGCGCCAGCAGCTTGGGGCTAGCGGGCTCCTACAATGAGCAGTTCTTC; CDR3: CASSLGLAGSYNEQFF
size: -; V: TRBV4-1; D: -; J: TRBJ2-5; DNA: TGCGCCAGCAGCCAAGAGTATATGGCGGCCCTTATTAAAGAGACCCAGTACTTC; CDR3: CASSQEYMAALIKETQYF
size: -; V: TRBV10-1; D: -; J: TRBJ2-7; DNA: TGCGCCAGCAGTGAGTCGAGTCAGGTAGACGAGCAGTACTTC; CDR3: CASSESSQVDEQYF
size: -; V: TRBV6-5; D: -; J: TRBJ1-1; DNA: TGTGCCAGCAGTTACTCGACTAGGGAGGGGTCTGAAGCTTTCTTT; CDR3: CASSYSTREGSEAFF
size: -; V: TRBV30; D: -; J: TRBJ1-2; DNA: TGTGCCTGGAGCGCGCTCGGGGGCTATGGCTACACCTTC; CDR3: CAWSALGGYGYTF
size: -; V: TRBV30; D: TRBD1; J: TRBJ2-7; DNA: TGTGCCTGGAGTGTTCCTTTTGGGGACAGCTACGAGCAGTACTTC; CDR3: CAWSVPFGDSYEQYF
size: -; V: TRBV28; D: -; J: TRBJ2-6; DNA: TGTGCCAGCAGTTCGCCGGGACTGGTCTTCTCTGGGGCCAACGTCCTGACTTTC; CDR3: CASSSPGLVFSGANVLTF
size: -; V: TRBV18; D: TRBD2; J: TRBJ2-1; DNA: TGTGCCAGCTCACCACTGCCCACTAGCGGTGGATACAATGAGCAGTTCTTC; CDR3: CASSPLPTSGGYNEQFF
size: -; V: TRBV7-9; D: -; J: TRBJ2-1; DNA: TGTGCCAGCAGCTTAGTCGACAATGAGCAGTTCTTC; CDR3: CASSLVDNEQFF
size: -; V: TRBV9; D: -; J: TRBJ1-1; DNA: TGTGCCAGCAGCGTAGGCGGGGGGAGCACGAACACTGAAGCTTTCTTT; CDR3: CASSVGGGSTNTEAFF
size: few; V: TRBV10-1; D: -; J: TRBJ2-7; DNA: TGCGCCAGCAGCCTACAGGGCTTCTACGAGCAGTACTTC; CDR3: CASSLQGFYEQYF
size: -; V: TRBV9; D: TRBD2; J: TRBJ2-1; DNA: TGTGCCAGCAGCCCAACCGGGACTAGCGGGGGGGCGGGTCTCAATGAGCAGTTCTTC; CDR3: CASSPTGTSGGAGLNEQFF
size: -; V: TRBV10-3; D: TRBD2; J: TRBJ2-5; DNA: TGTGCCATCAGTGGAAGGCCTAGCGGGGGAGATGAGACCCAGTACTTC; CDR3: CAISGRPSGGDETQYF
size: -; V: TRBV5-6; D: TRBD2; J: TRBJ2-1; DNA: TGTGCCAGCACAATGTATGCGGGGGGGTACAATGAGCAGTTCTTC; CDR3: CASTMYAGGYNEQFF
size: -; V: TRBV29-1; D: TRBD2; J: TRBJ2-2; DNA: TGCAGCGTTGAACTAGCGGGGCACACCGGGGAGCTGTTTTTT; CDR3: CSVELAGHTGELFF
size: -; V: TRBV30; D: TRBD2; J: TRBJ2-2; DNA: TGTGCCCTCAGCGGGGGCGGGGAGCTGTTTTTT; CDR3: CALSGGGELFF
size: -; V: TRBV5-1; D: -; J: TRBJ1-6; DNA: TGCGCCAGCAGCTTGGACGACAATCCCCGTGTGGGTTCACCCCTCCACTTT; CDR3: CASSLDDNPRVGSPLHF
size: -; V: TRBV4-1; D: -; J: TRBJ2-1; DNA: TGCGCCAGCAGCCAAGTTATCCCCAATGAGCAGTTCTTC; CDR3: CASSQVIPNEQFF
size: -; V: TRBV19; D: TRBD1; J: TRBJ1-2; DNA: TGTGCCAGTAGTCCCGACAGGGGGATTTATGGCTACACCTTC; CDR3: CASSPDRGIYGYTF